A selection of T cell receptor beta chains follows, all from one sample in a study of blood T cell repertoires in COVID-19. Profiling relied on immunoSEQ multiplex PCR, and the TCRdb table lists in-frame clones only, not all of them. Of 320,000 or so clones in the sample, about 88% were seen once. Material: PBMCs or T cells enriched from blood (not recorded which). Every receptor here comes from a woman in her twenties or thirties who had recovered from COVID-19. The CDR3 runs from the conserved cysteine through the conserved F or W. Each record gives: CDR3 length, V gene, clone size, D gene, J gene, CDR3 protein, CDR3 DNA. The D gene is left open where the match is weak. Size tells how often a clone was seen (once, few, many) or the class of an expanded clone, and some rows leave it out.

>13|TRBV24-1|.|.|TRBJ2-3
CATSLPGTDTQYF
TGTGCCACCAGTTTACCGGGGACAGATACGCAGTATTTT
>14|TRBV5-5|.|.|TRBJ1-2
CASSLEFGGYGYTF
TGTGCCAGCAGCTTGGAATTTGGAGGCTATGGCTACACCTTC
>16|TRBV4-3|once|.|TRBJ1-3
CASSQEGRAEGNTIYF
TGCGCCAGCAGCCAAGAGGGCAGGGCGGAGGGAAACACCATATATTTT
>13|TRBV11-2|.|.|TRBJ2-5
CASSHQGKETQYF
TGTGCCAGCAGCCACCAGGGGAAAGAGACCCAGTACTTC
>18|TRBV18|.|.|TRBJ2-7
CASSPVYRGQSGVYEQYF
TGTGCCAGCTCACCGGTATATAGAGGACAGTCAGGGGTCTACGAGCAGTACTTC
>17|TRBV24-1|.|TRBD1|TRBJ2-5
CATSEAGTGGRKETQYF
TGTGCCACCAGTGAAGCCGGGACAGGGGGTCGGAAAGAGACCCAGTACTTC
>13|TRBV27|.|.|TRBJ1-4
CASSLTQNEKLFF
TGTGCCAGCAGTTTGACACAGAATGAAAAACTGTTTTTT
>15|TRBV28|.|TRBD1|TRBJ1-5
CASSLGQGGGQPQHF
TGTGCCAGCAGTTTAGGACAGGGTGGTGGTCAGCCCCAGCATTTT
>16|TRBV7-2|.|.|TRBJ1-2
CASSSQPTGSFYGYTF
TGTGCCAGCAGCTCCCAACCAACAGGGAGCTTTTATGGCTACACCTTC
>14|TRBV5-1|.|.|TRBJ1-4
CASSLGGAEEKLFF
TGCGCCAGCAGCTTAGGGGGGGCAGAGGAAAAACTGTTTTTT
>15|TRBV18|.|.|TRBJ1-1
CASSPREAFRTEAFF
TGTGCCAGCTCACCTCGCGAAGCGTTTCGCACTGAAGCTTTCTTT
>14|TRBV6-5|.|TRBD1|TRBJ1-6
CASSHDRGQEPLHF
TGTGCCAGCAGTCATGACAGGGGGCAGGAACCCCTCCACTTT
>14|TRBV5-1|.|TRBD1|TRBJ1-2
CASSSDRGHYGYTF
TGCGCCAGCAGCTCGGACAGGGGCCACTATGGCTACACCTTC
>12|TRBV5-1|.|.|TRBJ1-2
CASSLGGFGYTF
TGCGCCAGCAGCTTGGGAGGGTTTGGCTACACCTTC
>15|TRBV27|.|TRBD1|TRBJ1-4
CASNPSGQLNEKLFF
TGTGCCAGCAACCCTTCGGGACAGCTAAATGAAAAACTGTTTTTT